Sequencing of this T cell receptor beta chain was carried out in a study of T cells after yellow fever vaccination (dated by TCRdb to the late 2010s). With respect to the entire study: Libraries from fractions with low cell numbers were prepared with the SMART-Seq v4 Ultra Low Input RNA kit. To follow T-cell clones before and after both primary and booster YFV17D yellow fever vaccination, bulk TCR alpha and beta repertoires underwent longitudinal sequencing. Two healthy male donors, one aged 18 to 29 and one aged 30 to 40 years, made up the cohort. Blood was drawn at multiple timepoints before and after primary and secondary immunization, with bulk PBMC replicates and cell subsets isolated.

The study at large found these results: Because the study included only a couple of donors, the extent to which the findings can be generalized is limited. Compared with the primary T-cell response, the secondary T-cell response was weaker but faster, peaking on day 5 rather than day 15. A small fraction of clonotypes appeared in both the CD4 and CD8 compartments, likely as a result of convergent recombination. Because abundant contaminating clonotypes from the bulk population could be contained in FACS-sorted repertoires, computational filtering was required. Most clones expanded after primary vaccination (96% of CD4 and roughly 90% of CD8) were re-detected after the booster, suggesting that broad memory maintenance occurred.

The reads were generated on an Illumina NovaSeq 6000. TCR cDNA was synthesized by 5'RACE template switching, which introduced a universal primer site and unique molecular identifiers. Priming of cDNA synthesis was performed from both the TCR alpha and TCR beta constant segments. Library amplification used two PCR steps, and the second PCR step added sample barcodes and sequencing adapters. Sequencing of libraries was performed on Illumina HiSeq 2500 (2x100 bp) or NovaSeq (2x150 bp). Per the original workflow: MIGEC was used to demultiplex reads and collapse the reads into UMI consensus sequences, and MiXCR was used for V(D)J alignment. Vaccine-responding clonotypes were identified with edgeR using replicate PBMC samples, with FDR below 0.01 and a log2 fold change above 5 up to day 15 being required. Each bulk clonotype was labeled CD4 or CD8 based on which sequenced repertoire, CD4 or CD8, contained the clonotype at higher abundance. TCRdb trimmed the raw reads at Q25, called clones with MiXCR and kept productive beta chains. Identical CDR3 protein sequences are pooled into one entry, listed with their most common genes and DNA. Clone size and V and J calls follow TCRdb, not the original study. In all, the sample holds about 340,000 distinct CDR3 sequences, and roughly an eighth of those were seen once. Together, the top ten hold roughly 3.1% of the sample.

Per the publication, the treatment or condition label means: live attenuated yellow fever vaccine strain. PBMCs were isolated from peripheral blood using a standard Ficoll-Paque protocol. CD4 and CD8 T-cell fractions were isolated with Dynabeads CD4 and CD8 positive selection kits. TriZol was used to extract RNA from bulk PBMCs, CD4 and CD8 fractions, and dextramer-positive and dextramer-negative fractions. Trimming removed 4 bases from V and 3 bases from J, leaving 18 bases between the germline ends. The germline V gene encodes CDR1 MNHEY and CDR2 SVGEGT. Inclusive of the bounding cysteine and phenylalanine, the CDR3 is 17 residues long. The kept DNA is CDR3 alone, 51 bases in frame from the first base. Turning to this clonotype: Its antigen is not yet known. No base qualities exist here, and no much larger clone lies one base off it.

The material sequenced was CD4+ T cells sorted from PBMCs, taken 15 days after the yellow fever booster vaccination. The rearrangement joined TRBV6-2 or TRBV6-3 to TRBJ2-2; a tentative D match to TRBD2 spans 7 bases. The clonotype originates from a man between 18 and 29 years old who received the YFV17D yellow fever vaccine. Here the CDR3 is given as CASSFFLRGADTGELFF. The DNA sequence is as follows: TGTGCCAGCAGTTTCTTCCTACGGGGGGCCGACACCGGGGAGCTGTTTTTT.